The 23 T cell receptor beta chains below all came from one sample that was sequenced in a study of T cells in localized non-small cell lung cancer. The repertoire was sequenced with immunoSEQ multiplex PCR; TCRdb's copy has only in-frame clones and lacks some. The sample consists of some 14,000 clones, roughly 27% of them appearing once. The sample was lung tumor tissue, taken before any cancer treatment. The receptors originated from a female donor older than 55 with stage I lung adenocarcinoma.

V gene TRBV6-8 combines with J gene TRBJ1-6; no firm D call. The CDR3 has 15 residues. CDR1 MNHGY and CDR2 SAAAGT come from the germline V gene. V lost 6 bases to trimming and J lost 7 bases, with 16 bases between them. The DNA of the CDR3 is TGTGCCAGCAGGACCCCGACGGAAGGGAATTCACCCCTCCACTTT. Translation: CASRTPTEGNSPLHF.

This clone was picked up a small number of times. The chain combines TRBV18 with TRBJ1-1; no clear D. CDR3 length: 12 residues. Germline V gene data show CDR1 as KGHSH and CDR2 as LQKENI. Trimming took 8 bases from V and 5 from J, leaving 12 bases between them. CDR3 loop: CASQGLVTEAFF. CDR3 nucleotide sequence: TGTGCCAGCCAAGGGCTAGTTACTGAAGCTTTCTTT.

The chain couples TRBV6-8 to TRBJ2-3; D is unresolved. Germline V gene sequence: CDR1 MNHGY, CDR2 SAAAGT. CDR3 length: 16 residues. V was shortened by 6 bases and J by 0 bases, with 16 bases between the two germline ends. The CDR3 DNA follows: TGTGCCAGCAGCACCCTCGACTGGCGGAGCACAGATACGCAGTATTTT. Translation gives CASSTLDWRSTDTQYF.

The rearrangement uses TRBV29-1 and TRBJ1-1, with D tentatively TRBD1 (5 bases). V was clipped by 7 bases and J by 4 bases, with 13 bases between them. The CDR3 is 12 amino acids. The germline CDR1 and CDR2 sequences are SQVTM and ANQGSEA. The CDR3 DNA reads TGCAGCGGGGCAGGGTTTGCCACTGAAGCTTTCTTT. It yields the protein CSGAGFATEAFF.

The chain employs TRBV19 and TRBJ2-5; a possible D gene is TRBD2 (5 bases). Germline CDR1 reads LNHDA; CDR2 reads SQIVND (reference sequence). V was pared by 3 bases and J by 5 bases, with 13 bases between. The CDR3 sequence is 14 residues long. CDR3: CASSILGSKETQYF. CDR3 sequence (DNA): TGTGCCAGTAGTATCTTGGGGAGCAAGGAGACCCAGTACTTC. The full variable domain, rest sourced from reference TRBV19 and TRBJ2-5, is DGGITQSPKYLFRKEGQNVTLSCEQNLNHDAMYWYRQDPGQGLRLIYYSQIVNDFQKGDIAEGYSVSREKKESFPLTVTSAQKNPTAFYLCASSILGSKETQYFGPGTRLLVL.

This clone has at least ten counts. The chain recombines TRBV11-3 with TRBJ1-3; a possible D gene is TRBD1 (5 bases). V lost 3 bases to trimming and J lost 4 bases, with 10 bases between them. The CDR3 contains 14 residues. Germline V CDR1 and CDR2: SGHNT, YENEEA. Here the CDR3 DNA reads TGTGCCAGCAGCTTTGACAGCGCGGGAAACACCATATATTTT. Translated, it gives CASSFDSAGNTIYF.

The V and J genes are TRBV10-2 and TRBJ1-5; D is possibly TRBD1 (5 bases). Germline V gene lookup returns CDR1 WSHSY and CDR2 SAAADI. This CDR3 is built from 12 residues. V lost 8 bases, J lost 6 bases, and 11 bases lay in between. CDR3 in DNA: TGCGCCAGCTCGGACATGGTTCAGCCCCAGCATTTT. Protein sequence: CASSDMVQPQHF.

This clone showed up just a few times. As DNA, the CDR3 is TGTGCCAGCAGCGTAACAGGGCTGAACACTGAAGCTTTCTTT. Protein: CASSVTGLNTEAFF. The chain carries TRBV9 and TRBJ1-1; D is perhaps TRBD1 (6 bases). The CDR3 is 14 residues long. Germline assignment: CDR1 SGDLS and CDR2 YYNGEE. V shed 1 base and J shed 0 bases, with 7 bases lying between them.

On this clone: This same CDR3 is encoded by further DNA sequences in the sample. This chain connects TRBV18 to TRBJ1-6; D perhaps matches TRBD1 (5 bases). The CDR3 length is 14 residues. CDR1 is KGHSH and CDR2 is LQKENI in the germline V gene. Between the trimmed V and J ends, which lost 2 bases and 10 bases, there was a span of 12 bases. CDR3 sequence reads: CASSPEGQGSPLHF. The CDR3 nucleotides read TGTGCCAGCTCACCAGAGGGGCAGGGATCACCCCTCCACTTT.

The chain employs TRBV30 and TRBJ1-1; D may be TRBD1 (5 bases). CDR1 and CDR2 (germline): GTSNPN, SVGIG (reference sequence). CDR3 length equals 14 residues. V dropped 5 bases and J dropped 4 bases, with 17 bases sitting between them. The CDR3 nucleotides read TGTGCCTGGTACCCAGGGTTTTTAGGCACTGAAGCTTTCTTT. This sequence encodes CAWYPGFLGTEAFF.

The chain recombines TRBV28 with TRBJ2-4, with TRBD2 matching 8 bases. With V trimmed by 1 base and J by 7 bases, 12 bases remained unmatched. In germline, CDR1 is MDHEN, CDR2 SYDVKM. The CDR3 contains 17 residues. In DNA form, the CDR3 reads TGTGCCAGCAGTTTATCCGGGCTGGGACTAGAGGACAACATTCAGTACTTC. Amino acids: CASSLSGLGLEDNIQYF.

The chain employs TRBV9 and TRBJ2-3, with 10 bases matching TRBD2. The germline V gene encodes CDR1 SGDLS and CDR2 YYNGEE. The CDR3 spans 15 residues. Germline trimming cut 0 bases from V and 9 bases from J; bases unmatched to any gene: 7. The CDR3 DNA follows: TGTGCCAGCAGCGTAGGAGCGGGGGGGCCAAGCACGCAGTATTTT. This codes for CASSVGAGGPSTQYF. Looking up the rest from reference TRBV9 and TRBJ2-3 gives the full variable domain: DSGVTQTPKHLITATGQRVTLRCSPRSGDLSVYWYQQSLDQGLQFLIQYYNGEERAKGNILERFSAQQFPDLHSELNLSSLELGDSALYFCASSVGAGGPSTQYFGPGTRLTVL.

This clone turned up a few times. The chain joins TRBV30 to TRBJ1-2; weak D call: TRBD1 (5 bases). Germline loops: CDR1 GTSNPN, CDR2 SVGIG (reference sequence). Trimming took off 5 bases at V and 4 bases at J, with 14 bases between the two ends. This CDR3 spans 13 amino acids. The CDR3 spells CAWPGGTPYGYTF. DNA for the CDR3: TGTGCCTGGCCCGGAGGGACTCCCTATGGCTACACCTTC.

This clone was observed a handful of times. The chain links TRBV9 to TRBJ1-1, with a possible D match to TRBD1 (5 bases). Germline CDR1 is SGDLS and CDR2 is YYNGEE. The CDR3 sequence is 14 residues long. V was trimmed by 0 bases and J by 3 bases, leaving 9 bases between them. DNA of the CDR3: TGTGCCAGCAGCGTAGAAGGGGCTTACACTGAAGCTTTCTTT. Translated, it gives CASSVEGAYTEAFF.

This clone was observed at least ten times. V gene TRBV11-3 combines with J gene TRBJ2-7, with D possibly being TRBD1 (6 bases). The ends were cut back, 4 bases at V and 2 bases at J, with 12 bases in the middle. There are 14 residues in the CDR3. In germline, CDR1 is SGHNT, CDR2 YENEEA. The CDR3 DNA sequence: TGTGCCAGCAGCTCCACTCCAGGGGCCTACGAGCAGTACTTC. Translating gives CASSSTPGAYEQYF.

In regard to this clone: One end of the junction varies from germline; a read error may be responsible. The chain uses TRBV6-8 and TRBJ2-3; TRBD2 matches at 12 bases. This CDR3 comprises 14 residues. The V gene's germline CDR1 is MNHGY and CDR2 SAAAGT. The CDR3 sequence: CASRWTSGADMQYF. The DNA for the CDR3 is TGTGCCAGCCGATGGACTAGCGGGGCAGATATGCAGTATTTT.

This clone came up a few times. The rearrangement uses TRBV6-8 and TRBJ2-2; D unresolved. Germline values: CDR1 MNHGY, CDR2 SAAAGT. CDR3 size: 12 residues. Deletions cut 6 bases from V and 3 bases from J, with 5 bases between. The CDR3 DNA follows: TGTGCCAGCAGCACCTACACCGGGGAGCTGTTTTTT. Protein sequence: CASSTYTGELFF.

This chain links TRBV6-8 with TRBJ2-1, with TRBD1 matching over 8 bases. The trim removed 7 bases at V and 3 bases at J, leaving 2 bases unmatched. Germline-derived CDR1 and CDR2 are MNHGY and SAAAGT. The CDR3 runs to 13 residues. CDR3 residues: CASNRGDYNEQFF. In DNA form, the CDR3 reads TGTGCCAGCAACAGGGGGGACTACAATGAGCAGTTCTTC.

This clone turned up a few times. The rearrangement joins TRBV11-3 to TRBJ2-7; TRBD1 matches at 7 bases. Trimming removed 5 bases from V and 2 bases from J; junction bases left unmatched: 9. Germline CDR1 and CDR2: SGHNT and YENEEA. The CDR3 spans 15 residues. The CDR3 coding sequence is TGTGCCAGCAGCATCCAACAGGGGTGGACCTACGAGCAGTACTTC. It specifies CASSIQQGWTYEQYF. The full variable domain, its missing parts supplied by reference TRBV11-3 and TRBJ2-7, is EAGVVQSPRYKIIEKKQPVAFWCNPISGHNTLYWYLQNLGQGPELLIRYENEEAVDDSQLPKDRFSAERLKGVDSTLKIQPAELGDSAVYLCASSIQQGWTYEQYFGPGTRLTVT.

This clone was detected many times. The chain carries TRBV11-3 and TRBJ1-6, with TRBD1 matching over 10 bases. CDR3 length: 15 residues. Germline V lookup: CDR1 SGHNT, CDR2 YENEEA. The trim removed 5 bases at V and 9 bases at J, leaving 7 bases unmatched. The CDR3 DNA follows: TGTGCCAGCAGCCCGGACAGGGGGGACGGTTCACCCCTCCACTTT. Its translation: CASSPDRGDGSPLHF.

In its sample, this clone was seen a few times. The chain uses TRBV13 and TRBJ2-3; D unclear. The CDR3 is 14 residues long. V was clipped by 0 bases and J by 4 bases, with 8 bases between them. The germline CDR1 and CDR2 sequences are PRHDT and FYEKMQ (reference sequence). CDR3 sequence (DNA): TGTGCCAGCAGCTTAGGCCGCGGAGCAGATACGCAGTATTTT. Translating it yields CASSLGRGADTQYF.

The chain recombines TRBV10-2 with TRBJ1-1; D ambiguous. Germline V gives CDR1 WSHSY, CDR2 SAAADI. The CDR3 has 13 amino acids. Trimming pared 3 bases from V and 0 bases from J, leaving 5 bases between. The CDR3 bases are TGCGCCAGCAGTGAAATAATGAACACTGAAGCTTTCTTT. Translation: CASSEIMNTEAFF.

The V and J genes are TRBV30 and TRBJ2-5; the D gene is possibly TRBD2 (6 bases). Germline assignment: CDR1 GTSNPN and CDR2 SVGIG (reference sequence). The V gene lost 7 bases and the J gene lost 1 base, with 16 bases spanning the gap. The CDR3 length is 14 residues. CDR3 nucleotide sequence: TGTGCCTCGACAACACTAGCAGTCCAAGAGACCCAGTACTTC. It specifies CASTTLAVQETQYF.